The 7 T cell receptor beta chains reported below all come from one sample, sequenced in a study of blood T cell repertoires in COVID-19. Data came from immunoSEQ multiplex PCR; TCRdb stores just in-frame clones and leaves some out. The table includes under 200,000 clones, roughly 90% detected once. Material: PBMCs or T cells enriched from blood (not recorded which). The receptors were sampled from a woman younger than 30 who had recovered from COVID-19.

The chain is built from TRBV30 and TRBJ2-5; D is possibly TRBD2 (6 bases). CDR1 and CDR2 (germline): GTSNPN, SVGIG (reference sequence). CDR3 length: 12 residues. Trimming left V 0 bases short and J 5 bases short, with 7 bases between. The CDR3 sequence is CAWSVGGETQYF. The CDR3 coding sequence is TGTGCCTGGAGTGTTGGGGGGGAGACCCAGTACTTC.

The chain is built from TRBV9 and TRBJ1-2, with TRBD1 matching 9 bases. Germline loops: CDR1 SGDLS, CDR2 YYNGEE. The V and J ends lost 0 bases and 4 bases, in that order; junction bases with no gene match: 13. This CDR3 is built from 18 residues. CDR3 sequence reads: CASSVAPDRDRDLYGYTF. In DNA, the CDR3 is TGTGCCAGCAGCGTAGCCCCCGACCGGGACAGGGACCTCTATGGCTACACCTTC.

The rearrangement joins TRBV19 to TRBJ1-5; D not resolved. Germline CDR1 LNHDA, CDR2 SQIVND (reference sequence). This CDR3 is built from 13 residues. Trimming shortened V by 7 bases and J by 5 bases, and 12 bases separated the two germline ends. The CDR3: CASTGGLDQPQHF. Here the CDR3 DNA reads TGTGCCAGTACAGGAGGGTTGGATCAGCCCCAGCATTTT.

The rearrangement links TRBV13 to TRBJ2-1; a possible D gene is TRBD1 (5 bases). The V and J ends lost 3 bases and 5 bases respectively, with 8 bases between them. CDR3 size: 13 residues. Germline V lookup: CDR1 PRHDT, CDR2 FYEKMQ (reference sequence). CDR3 coding DNA: TGTGCCAGCAGCTTCGACAGCAACAATGAGCAGTTCTTC. Amino acid sequence: CASSFDSNNEQFF.

The gene calls are TRBV7-9 and TRBJ2-7; no definite D call. Germline assignment: CDR1 SEHNR and CDR2 FQNEAQ (reference sequence). The CDR3 is 12 residues long. V dropped 5 bases and J dropped 3 bases, with 8 bases sitting between them. This CDR3 reads CASSPTVYEQYF. The DNA for the CDR3 is TGTGCCAGCAGCCCTACTGTCTACGAGCAGTACTTC.

This chain joins TRBV3-1 (or the pseudogene TRBV3-2) and TRBJ2-5; possibly TRBD2 for D (6 bases). Between the trimmed V and J ends, which lost 1 base and 2 bases, there was a span of 8 bases. Per the germline V gene, CDR1 is LGHDT and CDR2 is YNNKEL (reference sequence). The CDR3 is made up of 14 amino acids. This CDR3 is CASSQGGGQETQYF. CDR3 nucleotides: TGTGCCAGCAGCCAAGGAGGAGGGCAAGAGACCCAGTACTTC.

The genes are TRBV28 and TRBJ1-5, with 8 nucleotides matching TRBD1. The CDR3 loop spans 17 amino acids. The germline CDR1 and CDR2 sequences are MDHEN and SYDVKM. V lost 8 bases and J lost 2; bases outside the gene matches: 14. CDR3 protein: CASEIPTGGGRNQPQHF. The DNA for the CDR3 is TGTGCCAGCGAAATCCCCACAGGGGGAGGCCGCAATCAGCCCCAGCATTTT.